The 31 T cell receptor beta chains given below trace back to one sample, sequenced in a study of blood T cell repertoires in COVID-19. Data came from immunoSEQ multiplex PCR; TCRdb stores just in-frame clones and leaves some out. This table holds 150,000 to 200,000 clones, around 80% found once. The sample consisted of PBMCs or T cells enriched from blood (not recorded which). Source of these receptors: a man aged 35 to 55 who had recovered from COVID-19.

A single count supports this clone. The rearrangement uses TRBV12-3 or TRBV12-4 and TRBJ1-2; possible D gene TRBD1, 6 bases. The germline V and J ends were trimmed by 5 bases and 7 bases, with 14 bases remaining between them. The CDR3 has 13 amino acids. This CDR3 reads CASSRTEDRGYTF. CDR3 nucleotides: TGTGCCAGCAGTAGGACAGAAGACCGTGGCTACACCTTC.

CDR3 sequence: CASSPAWTAGGNEQFF. The CDR3 DNA follows: TGTGCCAGCAGCCCAGCATGGACGGCGGGAGGGAATGAGCAGTTCTTC. This chain connects TRBV7-9 to TRBJ2-1; 9 nucleotides line up with TRBD2. Germline-derived CDR1 and CDR2 are SEHNR and FQNEAQ (reference sequence). Trimming removed 5 bases from V and 7 bases from J; junction bases left unmatched: 12. The CDR3 is 16 residues long. Variable domain in full (rest from reference TRBV7-9 and TRBJ2-1): DTGVSQNPRHKITKRGQNVTFRCDPISEHNRLYWYRQTLGQGPEFLTYFQNEAQLEKSRLLSDRFSAERPKGSFSTLEIQRTEQGDSAMYLCASSPAWTAGGNEQFFGPGTRLTVL.

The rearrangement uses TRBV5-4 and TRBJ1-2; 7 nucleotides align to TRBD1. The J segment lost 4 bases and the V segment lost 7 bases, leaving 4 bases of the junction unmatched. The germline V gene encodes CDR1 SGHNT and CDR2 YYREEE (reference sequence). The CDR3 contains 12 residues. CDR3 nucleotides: TGTGCCAGCGACAGGGATGGCTATGGCTACACCTTC. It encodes CASDRDGYGYTF.

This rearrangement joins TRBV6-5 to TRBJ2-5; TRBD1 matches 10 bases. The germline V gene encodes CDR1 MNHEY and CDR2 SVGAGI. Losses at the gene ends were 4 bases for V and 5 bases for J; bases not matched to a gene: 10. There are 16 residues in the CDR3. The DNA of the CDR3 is TGTGCCAGCAGTTCATTCGGACAGGGGGGTCGCGAGACCCAGTACTTC. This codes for CASSSFGQGGRETQYF.

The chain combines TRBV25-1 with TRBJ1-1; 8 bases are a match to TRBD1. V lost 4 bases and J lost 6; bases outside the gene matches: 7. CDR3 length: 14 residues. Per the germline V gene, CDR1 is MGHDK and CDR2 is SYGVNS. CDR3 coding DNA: TGTGCCAGCAGTGGCGACAGGGGAACGGCTGAAGCTTTCTTT. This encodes CASSGDRGTAEAFF.

As DNA, the CDR3 is TGTGCCAGCAGCCAAGCCAGGGACACTGAAGCTTTCTTT. Residues: CASSQARDTEAFF. The V and J genes are TRBV14 and TRBJ1-1; TRBD1 might be the D (5 bases). The CDR3 sequence is 13 residues long. Germline V gives CDR1 SGHDN, CDR2 FVKESK. The V end was cut by 1 base, the J end by 3 bases, with 6 bases between. Looking up the rest from reference TRBV14 and TRBJ1-1 gives the full variable domain: EAGVTQFPSHSVIEKGQTVTLRCDPISGHDNLYWYRRVMGKEIKFLLHFVKESKQDESGMPNNRFLAERTGGTYSTLKVQPAELEDSGVYFCASSQARDTEAFFGQGTRLTVV.

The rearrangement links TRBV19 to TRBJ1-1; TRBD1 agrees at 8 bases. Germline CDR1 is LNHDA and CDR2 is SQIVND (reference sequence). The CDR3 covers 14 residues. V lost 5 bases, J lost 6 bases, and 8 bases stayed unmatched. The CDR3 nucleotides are TGTGCCAGTAGTGGGTCGGACAGGGTCCCTGAAGCTTTCTTT. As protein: CASSGSDRVPEAFF.

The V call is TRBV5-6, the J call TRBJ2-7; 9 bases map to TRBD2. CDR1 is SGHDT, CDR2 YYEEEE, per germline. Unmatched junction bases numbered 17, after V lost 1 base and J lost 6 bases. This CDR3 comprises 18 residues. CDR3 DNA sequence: TGTGCCAGCAGCTTGTCGTTTGCGGGGGGGAGCGAATCCGGCGAGCAGTACTTC. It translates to CASSLSFAGGSESGEQYF.

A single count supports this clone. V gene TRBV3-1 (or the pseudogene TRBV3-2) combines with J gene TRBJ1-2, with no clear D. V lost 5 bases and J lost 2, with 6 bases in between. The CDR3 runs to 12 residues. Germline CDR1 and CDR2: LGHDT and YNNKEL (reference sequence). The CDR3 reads CASSFGNYGYTF. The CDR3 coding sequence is TGTGCCAGCAGCTTCGGGAACTATGGCTACACCTTC.

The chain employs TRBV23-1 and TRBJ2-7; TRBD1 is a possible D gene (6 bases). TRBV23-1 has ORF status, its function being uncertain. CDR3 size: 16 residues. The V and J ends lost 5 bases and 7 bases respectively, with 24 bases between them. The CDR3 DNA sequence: TGCGCCAGCAGTGTGGGGTTCGGACAGCGCCTTTGGGAGCAGTACGTC. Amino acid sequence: CASSVGFGQRLWEQYV.

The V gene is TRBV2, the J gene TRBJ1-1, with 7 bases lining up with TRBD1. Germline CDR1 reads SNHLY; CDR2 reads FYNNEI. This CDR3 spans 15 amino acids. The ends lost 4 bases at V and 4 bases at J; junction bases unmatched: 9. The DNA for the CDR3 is TGTGCCAGCAGTGTACCCGGGACAGTTGGCACTGAAGCTTTCTTT. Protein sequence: CASSVPGTVGTEAFF.

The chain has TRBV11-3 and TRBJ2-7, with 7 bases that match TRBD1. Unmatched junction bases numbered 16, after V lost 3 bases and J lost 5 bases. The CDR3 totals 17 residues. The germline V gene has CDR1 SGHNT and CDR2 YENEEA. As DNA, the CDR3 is TGTGCCAGCAGCTTGCACCGCCTCGTTGACAGGGCCCACGAGCAGTACGTC. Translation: CASSLHRLVDRAHEQYV.

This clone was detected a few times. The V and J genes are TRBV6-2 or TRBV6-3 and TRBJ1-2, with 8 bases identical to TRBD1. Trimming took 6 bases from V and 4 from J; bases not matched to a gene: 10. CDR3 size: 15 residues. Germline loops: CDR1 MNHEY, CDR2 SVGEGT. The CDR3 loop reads CASSSRQGPLYGYTF. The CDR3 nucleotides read TGTGCCAGCAGCTCGAGACAGGGGCCTCTCTATGGCTACACCTTC.

This CDR3 is CASSSAVGQGYNEQFF. CDR3 sequence (DNA): TGTGCCAGCAGCTCAGCCGTGGGACAGGGGTACAATGAGCAGTTCTTC. J is TRBJ2-1 and V is TRBV7-7, with 10 bases identical to TRBD1. V shed 4 bases, J shed 4 bases, and the junction held 7 bases outside the gene matches. The germline V gene has CDR1 SSHAT and CDR2 FNYEAQ (reference sequence). This CDR3 region has 16 residues.

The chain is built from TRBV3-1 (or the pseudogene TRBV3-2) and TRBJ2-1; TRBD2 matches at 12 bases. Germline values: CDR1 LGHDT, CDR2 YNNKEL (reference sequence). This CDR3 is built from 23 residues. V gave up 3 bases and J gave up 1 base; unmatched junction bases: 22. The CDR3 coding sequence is TGTGCCAGCAGCCATAGTGGCCCCTATCTCAGACTAGCGGGGGCCTCATCCTACAATGAGCAGTTCTTC. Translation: CASSHSGPYLRLAGASSYNEQFF.

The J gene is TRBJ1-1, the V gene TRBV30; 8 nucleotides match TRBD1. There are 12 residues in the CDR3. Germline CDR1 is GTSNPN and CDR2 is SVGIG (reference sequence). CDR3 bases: TGTGCTGCCCGGACAGGGCCGGGTGAAGCTTTCTTT. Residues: CAARTGPGEAFF. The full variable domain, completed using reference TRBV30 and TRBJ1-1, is SQTIHQWPATLVQPVGSPLSLECTVEGTSNPNLYWYRQAAGRGLQLLFYSVGIGQISSEVPQNLSASRPQDRQFILSSKKLLLSDSGFYLCAARTGPGEAFFGQGTRLTVV.

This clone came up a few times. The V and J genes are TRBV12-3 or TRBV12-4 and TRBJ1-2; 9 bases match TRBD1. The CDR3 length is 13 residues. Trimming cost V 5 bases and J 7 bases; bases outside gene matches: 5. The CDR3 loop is CASSRDRVGGYTF. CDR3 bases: TGTGCCAGCAGTCGGGACAGGGTTGGTGGCTACACCTTC.

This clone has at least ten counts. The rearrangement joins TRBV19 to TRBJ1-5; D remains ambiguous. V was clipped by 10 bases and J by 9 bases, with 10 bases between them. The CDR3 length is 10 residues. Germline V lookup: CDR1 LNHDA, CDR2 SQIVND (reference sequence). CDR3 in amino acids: CATGNLPQHF. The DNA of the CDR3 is TGTGCCACCGGGAACTTGCCCCAGCATTTT.

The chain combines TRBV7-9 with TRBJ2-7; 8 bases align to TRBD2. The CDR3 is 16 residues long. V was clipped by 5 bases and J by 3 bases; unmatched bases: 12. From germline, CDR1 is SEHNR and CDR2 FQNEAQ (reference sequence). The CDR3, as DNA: TGTGCCAGCAGCCCCAAGGGGCGGGGGGCCATCTACGAGCAGTACTTC. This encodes CASSPKGRGAIYEQYF.

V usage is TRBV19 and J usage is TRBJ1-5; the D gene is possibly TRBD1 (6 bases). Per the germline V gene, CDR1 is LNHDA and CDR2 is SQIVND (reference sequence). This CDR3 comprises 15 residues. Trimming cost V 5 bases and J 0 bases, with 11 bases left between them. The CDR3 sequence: CASSGGAGSNQPQHF. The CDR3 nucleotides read TGTGCCAGTAGTGGGGGGGCTGGTAGCAATCAGCCCCAGCATTTT.

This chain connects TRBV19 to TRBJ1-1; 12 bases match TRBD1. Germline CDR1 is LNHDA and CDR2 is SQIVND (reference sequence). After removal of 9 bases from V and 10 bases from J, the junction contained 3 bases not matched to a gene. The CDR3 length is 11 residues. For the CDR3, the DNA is TGTGCCAGAGGGACAGGGGGCCGAGCTTTCTTT. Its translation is CARGTGGRAFF.

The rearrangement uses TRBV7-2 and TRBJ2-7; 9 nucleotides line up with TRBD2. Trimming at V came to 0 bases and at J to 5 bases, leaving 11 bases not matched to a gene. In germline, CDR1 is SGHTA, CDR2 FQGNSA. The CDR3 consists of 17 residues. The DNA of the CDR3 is TGTGCCAGCAGCTTAGCCCCTCCTCTAGCGGGGCCAGACGAGCAGTACTTC. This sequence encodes CASSLAPPLAGPDEQYF. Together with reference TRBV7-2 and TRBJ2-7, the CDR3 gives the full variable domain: GAGVSQSPSNKVTEKGKDVELRCDPISGHTALYWYRQSLGQGLEFLIYFQGNSAPDKSGLPSDRFSAERTGGSVSTLTIQRTQQEDSAVYLCASSLAPPLAGPDEQYFGPGTRLTVT.

The CDR3 reads CAISGSTADSYNEQFF. CDR3 DNA: TGTGCCATCAGTGGGTCGACAGCCGACTCCTACAATGAGCAGTTCTTC. The chain couples TRBV10-3 to TRBJ2-1; TRBD1 is a possible D gene (5 bases). Germline lookup yields CDR1 ENHRY and CDR2 SYGVKD. The V end lost 4 bases, the J end lost 0 bases, and 13 bases lay between the germline ends. The CDR3 runs to 16 residues.

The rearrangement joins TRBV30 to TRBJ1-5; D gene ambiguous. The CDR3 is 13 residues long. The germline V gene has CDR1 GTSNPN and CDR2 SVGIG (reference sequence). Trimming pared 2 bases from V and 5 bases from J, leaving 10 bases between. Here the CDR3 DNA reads TGTGCCTGGAGTCCGGTTAACGATCAGCCCCAGCATTTT. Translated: CAWSPVNDQPQHF.

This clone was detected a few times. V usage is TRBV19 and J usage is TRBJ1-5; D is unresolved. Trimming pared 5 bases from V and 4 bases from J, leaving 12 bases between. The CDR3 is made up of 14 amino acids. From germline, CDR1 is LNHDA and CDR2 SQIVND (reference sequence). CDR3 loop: CASSRRPLNQPQHF. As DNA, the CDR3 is TGTGCCAGTAGTCGGAGGCCCCTTAATCAGCCCCAGCATTTT.

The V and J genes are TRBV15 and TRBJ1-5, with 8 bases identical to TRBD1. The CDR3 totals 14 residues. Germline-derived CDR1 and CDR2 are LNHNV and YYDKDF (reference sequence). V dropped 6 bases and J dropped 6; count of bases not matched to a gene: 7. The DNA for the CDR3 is TGTGCCACCAGGACAGGGGTGGTTGGTCAGCCCCAGCATTTT. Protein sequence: CATRTGVVGQPQHF. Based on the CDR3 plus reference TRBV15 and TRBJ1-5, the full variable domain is DAMVIQNPRYQVTQFGKPVTLSCSQTLNHNVMYWYQQKSSQAPKLLFHYYDKDFNNEADTPDNFQSRRPNTSFCFLDIRSPGLGDTAMYLCATRTGVVGQPQHFGDGTRLSIL.

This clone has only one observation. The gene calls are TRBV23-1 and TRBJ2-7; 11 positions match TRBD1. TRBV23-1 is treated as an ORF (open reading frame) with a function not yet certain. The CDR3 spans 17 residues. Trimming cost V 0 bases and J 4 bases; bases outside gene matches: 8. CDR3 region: CASSQSRTGTGGYEQYF. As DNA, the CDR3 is TGCGCCAGCAGTCAATCGCGTACCGGGACAGGGGGTTACGAGCAGTACTTC.

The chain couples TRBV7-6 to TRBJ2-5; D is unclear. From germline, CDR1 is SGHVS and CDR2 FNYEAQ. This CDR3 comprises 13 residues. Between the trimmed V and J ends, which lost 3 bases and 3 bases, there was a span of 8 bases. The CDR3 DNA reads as TGTGCCAGCAGCTTTGAAGCCGAAGAGACCCAGTACTTC. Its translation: CASSFEAEETQYF. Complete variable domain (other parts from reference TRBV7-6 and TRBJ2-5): GAGVSQSPRYKVTKRGQDVALRCDPISGHVSLYWYRQALGQGPEFLTYFNYEAQQDKSGLPNDRFSAERPEGSISTLTIQRTEQRDSAMYRCASSFEAEETQYFGPGTRLLVL.

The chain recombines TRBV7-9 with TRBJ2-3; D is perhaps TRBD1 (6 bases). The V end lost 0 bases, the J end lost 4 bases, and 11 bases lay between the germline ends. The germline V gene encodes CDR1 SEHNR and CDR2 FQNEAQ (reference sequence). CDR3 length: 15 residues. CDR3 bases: TGTGCCAGCAGCTTAGCGGGGGCGGAGGCAGATACGCAGTATTTT. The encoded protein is CASSLAGAEADTQYF.

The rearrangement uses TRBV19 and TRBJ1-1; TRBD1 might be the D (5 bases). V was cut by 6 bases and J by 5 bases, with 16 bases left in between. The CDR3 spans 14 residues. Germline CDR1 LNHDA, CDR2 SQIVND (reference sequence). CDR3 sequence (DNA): TGTGCCAGTAGATTAAGCCGGGGGAGGACTGAAGCTTTCTTT. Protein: CASRLSRGRTEAFF.

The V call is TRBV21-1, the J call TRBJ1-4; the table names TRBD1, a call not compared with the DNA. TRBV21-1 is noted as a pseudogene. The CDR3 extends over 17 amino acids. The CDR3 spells CASSKDDKDSCNEKLFF. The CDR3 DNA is TGTGCCAGCAGCAAAGATGATAAGGACAGCTGTAATGAAAAACTGTTTTTT.